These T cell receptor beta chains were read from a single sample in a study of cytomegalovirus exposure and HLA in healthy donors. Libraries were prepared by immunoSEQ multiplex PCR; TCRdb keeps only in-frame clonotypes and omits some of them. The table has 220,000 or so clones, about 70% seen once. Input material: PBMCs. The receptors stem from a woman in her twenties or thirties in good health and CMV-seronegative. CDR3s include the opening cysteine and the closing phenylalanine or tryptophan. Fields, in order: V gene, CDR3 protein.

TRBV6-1 CASSNLAGLQETQYF
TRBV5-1 CASSSLPAGGDTQYF
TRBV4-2 CASSQVKDHTGTYYNEQFF
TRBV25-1 CASKYGGEGVTEAFF
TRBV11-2 CASSGNYGYTF
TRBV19 CASSAPHLRTEAFF
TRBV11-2 CASSPGQSSGNTIYF
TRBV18 CASSPRTQNTEAFF
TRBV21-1 CASSKARRNREGEGTEAFF
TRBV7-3 CASSSSAPGGTDTQYF
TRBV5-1 CASSSYGGQGAEKLFF
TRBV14 CASSLGTWEKLFF
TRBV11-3 CASSFRGSYGYTF
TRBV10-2 CASSESGRAYEQYF
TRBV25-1 CARRVGLYEQYF
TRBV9 CASSVGDRPYQETQYF
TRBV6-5 CASSRGGAVSREQYF
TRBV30 CACKGIYEQYF
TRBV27 CASSDLRGRTEAFF
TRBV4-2 CASSQDPRASPYEQYF
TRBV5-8 CASSPRTGRGNQPQHF
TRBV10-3 CAIRDSTYGYTF
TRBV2 CASSNGAIQEKLFF
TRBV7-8 CASSLAGEEGSYEQYF
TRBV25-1 CATSEGRSSYNEQFF
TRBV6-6 CASRRQRETYNEQFF
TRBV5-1 CASSLEREGYEQYF
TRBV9 CASSVEGYSGQYF
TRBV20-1 CSPRYLETQYF
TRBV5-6 CASSLAGNTEAFF
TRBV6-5 CASSGSSNQPQHF
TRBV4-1 CASSQERQVVHLGYTF
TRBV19 CASSEEATANYGYTF
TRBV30 CAWTLRDTAFF
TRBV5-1 CASSSGGVGDTQYF
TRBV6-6 CASSYLQGNTEAFF
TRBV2 CASSGEAGTRVTGELFF
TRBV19 CASSDWDRGPGTF
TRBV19 CASSPPRGVNTEAFF
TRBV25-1 CASSRGLNSGNTIYF
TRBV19 CASSEWDRIRGEAFF
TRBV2 CASSTGGGLSFF
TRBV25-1 CASSERFGQGAYGYTF
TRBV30 CAWRLAGGPGNEQFF
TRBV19 CASSQDRAQTQYF
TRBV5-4 CASSFTGGETQYF
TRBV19 CASSTSTGGTDTQYF
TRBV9 CASSASGTGGMPGNTIYF
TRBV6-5 CASSPARGRFEKLFF
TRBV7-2 CASSPSRAWGDEQYF
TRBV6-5 CASSYSPAGEETQYF
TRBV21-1 CASSTRGFRQETQYF
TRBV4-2 CASTYIPGTPNTEAFF
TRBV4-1 CASSSWGLTDTQYF
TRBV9 CASSVESSGGKDEQFF
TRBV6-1 CASSDGQGPYEQYF